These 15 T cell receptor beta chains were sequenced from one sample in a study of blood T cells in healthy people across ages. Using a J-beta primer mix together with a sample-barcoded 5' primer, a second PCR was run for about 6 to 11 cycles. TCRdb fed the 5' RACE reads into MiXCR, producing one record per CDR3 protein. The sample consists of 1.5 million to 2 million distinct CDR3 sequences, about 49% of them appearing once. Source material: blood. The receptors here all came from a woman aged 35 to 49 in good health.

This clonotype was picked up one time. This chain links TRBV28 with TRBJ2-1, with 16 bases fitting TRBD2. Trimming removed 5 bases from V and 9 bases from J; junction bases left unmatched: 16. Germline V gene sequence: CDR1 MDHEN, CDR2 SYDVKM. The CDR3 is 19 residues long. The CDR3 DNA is TGTGCCAGCAGTCGCCCGGGACTAGCGGGGGGGCAAGTGTTGGGTGAGCAGTTCTTC. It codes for CASSRPGLAGGQVLGEQFF.

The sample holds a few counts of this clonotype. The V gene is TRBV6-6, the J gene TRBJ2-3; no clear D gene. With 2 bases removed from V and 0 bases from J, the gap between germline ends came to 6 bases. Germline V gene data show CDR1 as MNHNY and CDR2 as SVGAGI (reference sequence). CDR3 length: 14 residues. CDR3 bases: TGTGCCAGCAGTTACCCGCCGAGCACAGATACGCAGTATTTT. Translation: CASSYPPSTDTQYF.

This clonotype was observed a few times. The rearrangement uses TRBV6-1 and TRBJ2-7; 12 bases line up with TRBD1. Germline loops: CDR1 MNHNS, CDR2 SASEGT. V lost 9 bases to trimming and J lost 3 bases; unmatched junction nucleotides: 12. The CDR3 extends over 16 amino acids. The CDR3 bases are TGTGCCAGTACCGGGACAGGGGGCTTTTTCATCTACGAGCAGTACTTC. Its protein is CASTGTGGFFIYEQYF.

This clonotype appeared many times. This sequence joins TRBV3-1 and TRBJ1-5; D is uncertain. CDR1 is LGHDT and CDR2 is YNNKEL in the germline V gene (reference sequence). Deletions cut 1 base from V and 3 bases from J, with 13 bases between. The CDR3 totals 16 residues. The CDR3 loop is CASSQGSPSTNQPQHF. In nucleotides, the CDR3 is TGTGCCAGCAGCCAAGGTTCACCGTCTACCAATCAGCCCCAGCATTTT.

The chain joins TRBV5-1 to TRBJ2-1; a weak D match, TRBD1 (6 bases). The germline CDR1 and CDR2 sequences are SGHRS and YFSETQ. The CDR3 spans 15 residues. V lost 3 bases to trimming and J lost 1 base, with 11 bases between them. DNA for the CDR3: TGCGCCAGCAGCTATGAGGGGGAGTCCTACAATGAGCAGTTCTTC. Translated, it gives CASSYEGESYNEQFF.

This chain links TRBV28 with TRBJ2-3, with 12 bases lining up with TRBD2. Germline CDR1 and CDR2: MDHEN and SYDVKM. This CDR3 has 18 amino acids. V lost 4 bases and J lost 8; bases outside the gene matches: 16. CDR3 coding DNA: TGTGCCAGCAGTTCTCCAGCCGGGACTAGCGGGTTTTCCGGTACGCAGTATTTT. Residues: CASSSPAGTSGFSGTQYF.

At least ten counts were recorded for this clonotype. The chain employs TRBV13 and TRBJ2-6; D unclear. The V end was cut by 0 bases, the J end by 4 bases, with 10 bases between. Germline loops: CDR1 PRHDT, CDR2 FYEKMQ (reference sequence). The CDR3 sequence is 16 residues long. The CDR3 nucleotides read TGTGCCAGCAGCTTAGGGGGGTCCTCCGGGGCCAACGTCCTGACTTTC. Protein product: CASSLGGSSGANVLTF.

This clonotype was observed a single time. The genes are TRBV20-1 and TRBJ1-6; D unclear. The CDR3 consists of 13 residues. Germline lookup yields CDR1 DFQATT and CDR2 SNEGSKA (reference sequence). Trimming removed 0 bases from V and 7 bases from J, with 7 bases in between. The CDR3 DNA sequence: TGCAGTGCTAGAGAGATAGTAAATTCACCCCTCCACTTT. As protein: CSAREIVNSPLHF.

The CDR3 bases are TGTGCCAGCAGCCAAGACGAAGGGGGAAAGACCCAGTACTTC. Its translation is CASSQDEGGKTQYF. The rearrangement uses TRBV4-2 and TRBJ2-5; possibly TRBD1 for D (6 bases). The CDR3 contains 14 residues. V lost 0 bases to trimming and J lost 6 bases, with 11 bases between them. Germline V gene lookup returns CDR1 LGHNA and CDR2 YNFKEQ.

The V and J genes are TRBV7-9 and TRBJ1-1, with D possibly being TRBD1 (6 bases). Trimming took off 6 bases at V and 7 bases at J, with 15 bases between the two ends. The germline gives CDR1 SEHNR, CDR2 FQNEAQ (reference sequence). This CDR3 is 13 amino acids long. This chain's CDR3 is CASRPGAEGEAFF. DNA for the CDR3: TGTGCCAGCAGACCGGGGGCGGAGGGTGAAGCTTTCTTT.

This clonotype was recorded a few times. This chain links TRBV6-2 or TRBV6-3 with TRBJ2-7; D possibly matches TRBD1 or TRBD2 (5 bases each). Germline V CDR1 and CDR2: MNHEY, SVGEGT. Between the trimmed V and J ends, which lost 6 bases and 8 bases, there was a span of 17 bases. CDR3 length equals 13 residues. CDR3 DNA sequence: TGTGCCAGCAGCAGAGGGACCATTCCTAAGCAGTACTTC. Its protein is CASSRGTIPKQYF.

The CDR3 nucleotides read TGTGCCAGCCATAACGGGGAGGCCCAGTACTTC. This encodes CASHNGEAQYF. The V gene is TRBV12-3 or TRBV12-4, the J gene TRBJ2-5, with D perhaps matching TRBD2 (6 bases). CDR3 length equals 11 residues. V was pared by 8 bases and J by 9 bases, with 13 bases between.

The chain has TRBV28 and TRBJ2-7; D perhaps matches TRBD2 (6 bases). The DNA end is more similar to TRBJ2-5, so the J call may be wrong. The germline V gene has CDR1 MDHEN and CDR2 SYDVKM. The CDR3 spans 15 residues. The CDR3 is CASSFGGAAQETQYF. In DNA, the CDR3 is TGTGCCAGCAGTTTCGGAGGGGCGGCCCAAGAGACCCAGTACTTC.

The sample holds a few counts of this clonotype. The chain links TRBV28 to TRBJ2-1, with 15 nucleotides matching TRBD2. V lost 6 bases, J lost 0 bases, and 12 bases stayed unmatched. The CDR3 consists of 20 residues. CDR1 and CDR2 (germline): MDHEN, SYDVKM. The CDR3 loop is CASSLVMGLAGGSSYNEQFF. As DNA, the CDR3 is TGTGCCAGCAGCTTAGTTATGGGACTAGCGGGGGGAAGCTCCTACAATGAGCAGTTCTTC.

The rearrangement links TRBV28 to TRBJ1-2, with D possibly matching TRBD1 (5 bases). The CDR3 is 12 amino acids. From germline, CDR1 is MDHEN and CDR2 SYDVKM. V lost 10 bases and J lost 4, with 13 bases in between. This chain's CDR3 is CATSGLSYGYTF. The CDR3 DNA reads TGTGCCACCTCGGGACTGAGCTATGGCTACACCTTC.